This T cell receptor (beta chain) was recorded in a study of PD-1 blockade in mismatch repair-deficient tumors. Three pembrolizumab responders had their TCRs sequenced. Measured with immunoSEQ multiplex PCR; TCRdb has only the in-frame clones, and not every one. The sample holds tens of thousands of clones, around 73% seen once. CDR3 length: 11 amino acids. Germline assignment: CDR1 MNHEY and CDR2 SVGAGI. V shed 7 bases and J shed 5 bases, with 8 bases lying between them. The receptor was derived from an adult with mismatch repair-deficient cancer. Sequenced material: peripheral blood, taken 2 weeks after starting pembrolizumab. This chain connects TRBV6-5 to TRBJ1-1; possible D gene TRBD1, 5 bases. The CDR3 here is CASIRGTEAFF. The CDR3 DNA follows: TGTGCCAGCATCCGGGGGACTGAAGCTTTCTTT.